Listed below are T cell receptor beta chains from one sample, sequenced in a study of T cells in Graves' hyperthyroidism and ophthalmopathy. TCRdb used MiXCR to reprocess the multiplex PCR reads, holding one entry per CDR3 protein. The sample holds about 350,000 distinct CDR3 sequences, approximately 14% seen once. The sample was blood. The receptors were gathered from a woman aged 25-40 years with Graves' hyperthyroidism. Each CDR3 is given with its conserved first and last residue. The D gene is left open where the match is weak. Part of the rows lack a size; the others show once, few, many or a class for expanded clones.

-	-	TRBV5-1	TRBJ2-3	CASSPPSSDTQYF	TGCGCCAGCAGCCCTCCCTCCTCGGATACGCAGTATTTT
-	TRBD1	TRBV7-2	TRBJ1-2	CASRDREGPYGYTF	TGTGCCAGCAGGGACAGGGAAGGACCCTATGGCTACACCTTC
many	-	TRBV30	TRBJ1-5	CAWSVPAGSQPQHF	TGTGCCTGGAGTGTACCGGCGGGAAGTCAGCCCCAGCATTTT
few	-	TRBV6-2/TRBV6-3	TRBJ2-4	CASSYPGFKNIQYF	TGTGCCAGCAGTTACCCGGGATTCAAAAACATTCAGTACTTC
many	-	TRBV7-2	TRBJ1-4	CASSPSFQANEKLFF	TGTGCCAGCAGCCCGTCTTTCCAAGCCAATGAAAAACTGTTTTTT
many	TRBD2	TRBV15	TRBJ2-1	CATSPRTSGHNEQFF	TGTGCCACCAGCCCCCGGACTAGCGGCCACAATGAGCAGTTCTTC
-	-	TRBV25-1	TRBJ2-2	CASRPKSGRANTGELFF	TGTGCCAGCAGGCCAAAATCGGGACGCGCAAACACCGGGGAGCTGTTTTTT
many	TRBD2	TRBV30	TRBJ2-3	CAWATTSGRVDTQYF	TGTGCCTGGGCCACGACTAGCGGGAGAGTAGATACGCAGTATTTT
-	TRBD2	TRBV6-5	TRBJ2-7	CASSPEAGGYEQYF	TGTGCCAGCAGTCCAGAAGCGGGAGGCTACGAGCAGTACTTC
few	-	TRBV5-1	TRBJ2-7	CASSLAYQYEQYF	TGCGCCAGCAGCTTGGCTTACCAGTACGAGCAGTACTTC
few	TRBD1	TRBV15	TRBJ1-6	CATGTGPYNSPLHF	TGTGCCACCGGGACAGGACCCTATAATTCACCCCTCCACTTT
-	TRBD2	TRBV6-1	TRBJ2-3	CASRKTSGSIDTQYF	TGTGCCAGCAGAAAGACTAGCGGGAGTATAGATACGCAGTATTTT
few	-	TRBV11-3	TRBJ2-7	CASRDRDFYEQYF	TGTGCCAGCAGGGACCGGGACTTCTACGAGCAGTACTTC
many	-	TRBV27	TRBJ2-7	CASSLAVGSYEQYF	TGTGCCAGCAGTCTCGCGGTAGGGTCCTACGAGCAGTACTTC
few	TRBD2	TRBV2	TRBJ2-4	CAARADGRAQVKNIQYF	TGTGCCGCCCGGGCGGACGGGAGGGCTCAGGTCAAAAACATTCAGTACTTC
many	-	TRBV27	TRBJ2-5	CASSSQGTQYF	TGTGCCAGCAGTTCGCAGGGTACCCAGTACTTC
many	TRBD2	TRBV6-1	TRBJ2-3	CASTFSSGSVVWSDTQYF	TGTGCCAGCACCTTTTCTAGCGGGAGTGTCGTATGGTCAGATACGCAGTATTTT
few	TRBD1	TRBV24-1	TRBJ2-2	CATSIQGEPGELFF	TGTGCCACCAGCATCCAGGGGGAACCCGGGGAGCTGTTTTTT
few	-	TRBV5-5	TRBJ2-5	CASSLEESRETQYF	TGTGCCAGCAGCTTGGAAGAATCCCGAGAGACCCAGTACTTC
many	-	TRBV2	TRBJ2-3	CASSEIWQSTDTQYF	TGTGCCAGCAGTGAAATCTGGCAGAGCACAGATACGCAGTATTTT
many	-	TRBV27	TRBJ2-5	CASGKQVLGAQYF	TGTGCCAGCGGAAAACAGGTGCTCGGGGCCCAGTACTTC
many	-	TRBV11-2	TRBJ2-5	CASSLGRAGETQYF	TGTGCCAGCAGCTTAGGGCGAGCGGGAGAGACCCAGTACTTC
many	-	TRBV10-2	TRBJ1-1	CASSEYTEAFF	TGCGCCAGCAGTGAGTACACTGAAGCTTTCTTT
-	-	TRBV7-2	TRBJ2-2	CASSPRLPAGELFF	TGTGCCAGCAGCCCCCGACTCCCAGCAGGGGAGCTGTTTTTT
-	TRBD2	TRBV29-1	TRBJ2-5	CSVEVAGHQETQYF	TGCAGCGTTGAAGTAGCGGGACACCAAGAGACCCAGTACTTC
-	-	TRBV4-1	TRBJ2-3	CASSQQQDTQYF	TGCGCCAGCAGCCAACAGCAGGATACGCAGTATTTT
-	TRBD2	TRBV11-2	TRBJ2-7	CASNSGLAELIYEQYF	TGTGCCAGCAATTCGGGACTAGCGGAGCTCATCTACGAGCAGTACTTC
many	TRBD1	TRBV20-1	TRBJ2-1	CSARLPGTAHEQFF	TGCAGTGCTAGATTGCCCGGGACAGCTCATGAGCAGTTCTTC
many	-	TRBV14	TRBJ1-1	CASSQDLGTEAFF	TGTGCCAGCAGCCAAGATCTGGGCACTGAAGCTTTCTTT
many	TRBD1	TRBV28	TRBJ1-4	CASPPTGIVPTNEKLFF	TGTGCCAGTCCTCCGACAGGGATTGTCCCAACTAATGAAAAACTGTTTTTT
many	-	TRBV20-1	TRBJ2-7	CRVAGGSLYEQYF	TGCAGGGTAGCTGGAGGGTCTCTGTACGAGCAGTACTTC
many	TRBD1	TRBV6-1	TRBJ1-1	CASSIQGAQTEAFF	TGTGCCAGCAGTATACAGGGGGCGCAAACTGAAGCTTTCTTT
many	-	TRBV6-1	TRBJ2-5	CASSASSRETQYF	TGTGCCAGCAGTGCATCAAGCCGGGAGACCCAGTACTTC
-	TRBD1	TRBV5-1	TRBJ1-4	CASSPSGQGGEKLFF	TGCGCCAGCAGCCCCTCGGGACAGGGTGGAGAAAAACTGTTTTTT
-	-	TRBV29-1	TRBJ2-7	CSVVRSREYDEQYF	TGCAGCGTTGTGAGGTCCAGGGAATACGACGAGCAGTACTTC